Shown below are 28 T cell receptor beta chains from a single sample sequenced in a study of blood T cell repertoires in COVID-19. Here immunoSEQ multiplex PCR was the method, and the copy in TCRdb shows in-frame clones only, minus some. Counted here are 540,000 or so clones, roughly 89% occurring once; the ten biggest clones make up around 8%. Sequencing input: peripheral blood. The receptors were gathered from a woman aged 50 to 65 with COVID-19, enrolled during active disease.

In its sample, this clone was seen a few times. The chain joins TRBV6-2 or TRBV6-3 to TRBJ1-5; 8 bases agree with TRBD1. This CDR3 region has 12 residues. The germline gives CDR1 MNHEY, CDR2 SVGEGT. V dropped 6 bases and J dropped 16; count of bases not matched to a gene: 11. The CDR3: CASSRGTGRPHF. CDR3 nucleotides: TGTGCCAGCAGCCGCGGGACAGGCAGACCTCATTTT.

This clone was detected once. The chain employs TRBV10-3 and TRBJ1-2; 11 bases map to TRBD1. Germline CDR1 and CDR2: ENHRY and SYGVKD. This CDR3 region has 15 residues. V trimming: 2 bases; J trimming: 8 bases; junction bases outside the gene matches: 7. CDR3: CAISEPGQGARGYTF. The CDR3 DNA is TGTGCCATCAGTGAGCCAGGACAGGGGGCGAGGGGCTACACCTTC.

The V and J genes are TRBV7-2 and TRBJ1-4, with D unclear. This CDR3 comprises 12 residues. Trimming pared 5 bases from V and 8 bases from J, leaving 9 bases between. Germline lookup yields CDR1 SGHTA and CDR2 FQGNSA. CDR3 sequence (DNA): TGTGCCAGCAGCCCAAGTGAGGAAAAACTGTTTTTT. It is translated as CASSPSEEKLFF.

The chain recombines TRBV7-8 with TRBJ1-2, with 8 bases identical to TRBD1. J gave up 7 bases and V 5 bases, and 9 bases lay outside the gene matches. This CDR3 has 14 amino acids. Looked up from germline, CDR1 is SGHVS and CDR2 is FQNEAQ. The CDR3 nucleotides are TGTGCCAGCAGCCACGACAGGGGTGGACTTGGCTACACCTTC. It is translated as CASSHDRGGLGYTF.

This chain uses TRBV28 with TRBJ2-2; 10 nucleotides match TRBD2. J lost 0 bases, V lost 3 bases, and 4 bases had no gene match. The CDR3 length is 17 residues. Germline CDR1 is MDHEN and CDR2 is SYDVKM. This chain's CDR3 is CASSFSLAGANTGELFF. CDR3 sequence (DNA): TGTGCCAGCAGTTTTTCCCTAGCGGGGGCGAACACCGGGGAGCTGTTTTTT.

The chain carries TRBV2 and TRBJ2-7; D might be TRBD1 (6 bases). CDR1 and CDR2 (germline): SNHLY, FYNNEI. CDR3 length: 13 residues. The V end was cut by 6 bases, the J end by 7 bases, with 16 bases between. CDR3 DNA sequence: TGTGCCAGCAGGGCTACCCCAGGGGAAGAGCAGTACTTC. Translation: CASRATPGEEQYF.

This rearrangement joins TRBV4-2 to TRBJ2-1; D remains ambiguous. This CDR3 is 14 amino acids long. Between the trimmed V and J ends, which lost 4 bases and 6 bases, there was a span of 13 bases. Germline V gene sequence: CDR1 LGHNA, CDR2 YNFKEQ. DNA of the CDR3: TGTGCCAGCAGCCCCGGAGACCCTATCAATGAGCAGTTCTTC. This sequence encodes CASSPGDPINEQFF.

This clone is a singleton in its sample. Other nucleotide sequences in the sample specify the same CDR3. This chain uses TRBV10-3 with TRBJ1-1; possible D gene TRBD1, 5 bases. This CDR3 contains 11 residues. Trimming cost V 9 bases and J 4 bases, with 9 bases left between them. Germline assignment: CDR1 ENHRY and CDR2 SYGVKD. CDR3 residues: CAIRGSTEAFF. CDR3 coding DNA: TGTGCCATTAGGGGAAGCACTGAAGCTTTCTTT.

CDR3 in amino acids: CATSDRPGAEAFF. CDR3 DNA: TGTGCCACCAGTGACCGCCCAGGGGCTGAAGCTTTCTTT. The chain joins TRBV24-1 to TRBJ1-1, with D perhaps matching TRBD1 (6 bases). The CDR3 length is 13 residues. Germline loops: CDR1 KGHDR, CDR2 SFDVKD. The V end was cut by 4 bases, the J end by 6 bases, with 11 bases between.

This clone was seen just once. The chain couples TRBV5-4 to TRBJ1-6; TRBD1 is a possible D gene (5 bases). The CDR3 sequence is 17 residues long. From germline, CDR1 is SGHNT and CDR2 YYREEE (reference sequence). The ends were cut back, 3 bases at V and 0 bases at J, with 13 bases in the middle. This chain's CDR3 is CASSSSRQRSYNSPLHF. DNA of the CDR3: TGTGCCAGCAGCTCTTCTCGACAGCGCTCCTATAATTCACCCCTCCACTTT. Full variable domain (outside the CDR3, taken from reference TRBV5-4 and TRBJ1-6): ETGVTQSPTHLIKTRGQQVTLRCSSQSGHNTVSWYQQALGQGPQFIFQYYREEENGRGNFPPRFSGLQFPNYSSELNVNALELDDSALYLCASSSSRQRSYNSPLHFGNGTRLTVT.

The chain combines TRBV9 with TRBJ1-6; 9 bases fit TRBD1. Germline V gene sequence: CDR1 SGDLS, CDR2 YYNGEE. J gave up 7 bases and V 1 base, and 3 bases lay outside the gene matches. The CDR3 has 15 amino acids. The chain's CDR3 is CASSVSDRGNSPLHF. Written as DNA, the CDR3 is TGTGCCAGCAGCGTATCCGACAGGGGGAATTCACCCCTCCACTTT. The whole variable domain, filled in from reference TRBV9 and TRBJ1-6, reads DSGVTQTPKHLITATGQRVTLRCSPRSGDLSVYWYQQSLDQGLQFLIQYYNGEERAKGNILERFSAQQFPDLHSELNLSSLELGDSALYFCASSVSDRGNSPLHFGNGTRLTVT.

The V and J genes are TRBV2 and TRBJ2-1; D remains unclear. The V gene's germline CDR1 is SNHLY and CDR2 FYNNEI. This CDR3 contains 13 residues. The ends were cut back, 1 base at V and 15 bases at J, with 16 bases in the middle. CDR3 sequence: CASSEGVLVVGFF. The CDR3 nucleotides read TGTGCCAGCAGTGAAGGGGTGCTAGTGGTGGGGTTCTTC.

On this clone: Other DNA sequences from this sample encode an identical CDR3 as well. The CDR3 region has the DNA TGTGCCAGTGGGGACAGGGACTATGGCTACACCTTC. Amino acid sequence: CASGDRDYGYTF. The chain is built from TRBV19 and TRBJ1-2, with 9 bases that match TRBD1. The germline gives CDR1 LNHDA, CDR2 SQIVND (reference sequence). This CDR3 region has 12 residues. Unmatched junction bases numbered 1, after V lost 8 bases and J lost 3 bases.

The CDR3 sequence is CASSPLGVMNTEAFF. DNA for the CDR3: TGTGCCAGCAGCCCTCTAGGAGTCATGAACACTGAAGCTTTCTTT. This chain connects TRBV5-6 to TRBJ1-1; D unresolved. Germline CDR1 is SGHDT and CDR2 is YYEEEE. The V gene lost 4 bases and the J gene lost 0 bases, with 13 bases spanning the gap. The CDR3 contains 15 residues.

The chain carries TRBV3-1 (or the pseudogene TRBV3-2) and TRBJ2-3; D not resolved. The V end lost 1 base, the J end lost 4 bases, and 6 bases lay between the germline ends. Germline CDR1 is LGHDT and CDR2 is YNNKEL (reference sequence). This CDR3 is 13 amino acids long. This CDR3 reads CASSQVWPDTQYF. The DNA of the CDR3 is TGTGCCAGCAGCCAAGTCTGGCCAGATACGCAGTATTTT.

The chain is built from TRBV4-1 and TRBJ1-1; 8 nucleotides align to TRBD1. Germline V gene sequence: CDR1 MGHRA, CDR2 YSYEKL. Unmatched junction bases numbered 23, after V lost 2 bases and J lost 3 bases. The CDR3 length is 21 residues. This chain's CDR3 is CASSQPPLRYMKGTGDTEAFF. In DNA form, the CDR3 reads TGCGCCAGCAGCCAACCCCCACTGAGATATATGAAGGGGACAGGCGACACTGAAGCTTTCTTT.

This chain joins TRBV6-5 and TRBJ1-5; D perhaps matches TRBD1 (6 bases). Germline V gene sequence: CDR1 MNHEY, CDR2 SVGAGI. The CDR3 extends over 14 amino acids. The germline V and J ends were trimmed by 4 bases and 4 bases, with 11 bases remaining between them. The chain's CDR3 is CASSLGALNQPQHF. As DNA, the CDR3 is TGTGCCAGCAGTTTGGGGGCCTTAAATCAGCCCCAGCATTTT.

The V and J genes are TRBV6-1 and TRBJ2-5, with 14 bases aligning to TRBD2. The CDR3 totals 16 residues. Germline CDR1 is MNHNS and CDR2 is SASEGT. V lost 4 bases, J lost 3 bases, and 4 bases stayed unmatched. This chain's CDR3 is CASSGRGLAGEETQYF. DNA for the CDR3: TGTGCCAGCAGTGGCCGGGGACTAGCGGGGGAAGAGACCCAGTACTTC.

The chain has TRBV11-2 and TRBJ2-1; D gene uncertain. The length of the CDR3 is 15 residues. Per the germline V gene, CDR1 is SGHAT and CDR2 is FQNNGV. With 5 bases removed from V and 5 bases from J, the gap between germline ends came to 16 bases. The CDR3 nucleotides read TGTGCCAGCAGCCCATCCGCGGCACAACACAATGAGCAGTTCTTC. As protein: CASSPSAAQHNEQFF.

This clone was seen once. V gene TRBV5-1 combines with J gene TRBJ1-4, with TRBD1 matching 8 bases. The CDR3 is 16 residues long. CDR1 is SGHRS, CDR2 YFSETQ, per germline. V dropped 0 bases and J dropped 1; count of bases not matched to a gene: 2. The CDR3 here is CASSLGGTGTNEKLFF. The CDR3 DNA is TGCGCCAGCAGCTTGGGGGGGACAGGAACTAATGAAAAACTGTTTTTT.

J is TRBJ2-7 and V is TRBV5-5, with a tentative D call TRBD1 (6 bases). This CDR3 comprises 19 residues. The V end was cut by 4 bases, the J end by 4 bases, with 30 bases between. In germline, CDR1 is SGHKS, CDR2 YYEKEE (reference sequence). The CDR3 region is CASSPATALHLGQFYEQYF. The DNA for the CDR3 is TGTGCCAGCAGCCCCGCCACTGCCTTACACCTAGGACAGTTTTACGAGCAGTACTTC. Complete variable domain (other parts from reference TRBV5-5 and TRBJ2-7): DAGVTQSPTHLIKTRGQQVTLRCSPISGHKSVSWYQQVLGQGPQFIFQYYEKEERGRGNFPDRFSARQFPNYSSELNVNALLLGDSALYLCASSPATALHLGQFYEQYFGPGTRLTVT.

The chain joins TRBV30 to TRBJ1-5, with 9 bases identical to TRBD1. The CDR3 covers 18 residues. With V trimmed by 4 bases and J by 1 base, 14 bases remained unmatched. Germline V gene data show CDR1 as GTSNPN and CDR2 as SVGIG (reference sequence). CDR3 sequence: CAWTGQGKGPGSNQPQHF. Written as DNA, the CDR3 is TGTGCCTGGACCGGACAGGGGAAAGGACCGGGGAGCAATCAGCCCCAGCATTTT.

The genes are TRBV5-1 and TRBJ2-1, with 7 bases that match TRBD1. From germline, CDR1 is SGHRS and CDR2 YFSETQ. V was clipped by 0 bases and J by 4 bases; unmatched bases: 7. CDR3 length: 16 amino acids. DNA of the CDR3: TGCGCCAGCAGCTTGGGTCCGGCAGGGGGATACAATGAGCAGTTCTTC. This translates into CASSLGPAGGYNEQFF.

This rearrangement joins TRBV7-2 to TRBJ1-1; weak D call: TRBD1 (6 bases). The germline V and J ends were trimmed by 4 bases and 11 bases, with 23 bases remaining between them. Germline V CDR1 and CDR2: SGHTA, FQGNSA. The CDR3 consists of 15 residues. As DNA, the CDR3 is TGTGCCAGCAGCTCCTCCTATGGGGGGGGCGCGGGGGCTTTCTTT. Amino acids: CASSSSYGGGAGAFF.

The CDR3 sequence: CASSEVFQAQYF. DNA of the CDR3: TGTGCCAGCAGTGAAGTGTTCCAGGCGCAGTACTTC. The chain couples TRBV6-1 to TRBJ2-7; D remains unclear. V dropped 1 base and J dropped 9 bases, with 10 bases sitting between them. CDR3 size: 12 residues. Germline CDR1 reads MNHNS; CDR2 reads SASEGT.

The chain has TRBV5-1 and TRBJ1-2, with 10 bases fitting TRBD1. Per the germline V gene, CDR1 is SGHRS and CDR2 is YFSETQ. After removal of 0 bases from V and 4 bases from J, the junction contained 9 bases not matched to a gene. This CDR3 is 17 amino acids long. CDR3 nucleotide sequence: TGCGCCAGCAGCTTGGCTGATCGACAGGGGGCGGTCTATGGCTACACCTTC. Translating gives CASSLADRQGAVYGYTF. Variable domain in full (rest from reference TRBV5-1 and TRBJ1-2): KAGVTQTPRYLIKTRGQQVTLSCSPISGHRSVSWYQQTPGQGLQFLFEYFSETQRNKGNFPGRFSGRQFSNSRSEMNVSTLELGDSALYLCASSLADRQGAVYGYTFGSGTRLTVV.

CDR3 DNA sequence: TGCAGTGCTAGGAAAGAGGGATTGGCTTTCTTT. Its protein product is CSARKEGLAFF. The chain joins TRBV20-1 to TRBJ1-1; no firm D call. The germline V gene encodes CDR1 DFQATT and CDR2 SNEGSKA (reference sequence). CDR3 length: 11 residues. V lost 3 bases to trimming and J lost 11 bases, with 13 bases between them.

This rearrangement joins TRBV18 to TRBJ1-2; D is unresolved. Trimming cost V 3 bases and J 2 bases, with 7 bases left between them. In germline, CDR1 is KGHSH, CDR2 LQKENI. The length of the CDR3 is 13 residues. The CDR3 region is CASSPGSNYGYTF. The CDR3 DNA is TGTGCCAGCTCACCTGGTAGCAACTATGGCTACACCTTC.